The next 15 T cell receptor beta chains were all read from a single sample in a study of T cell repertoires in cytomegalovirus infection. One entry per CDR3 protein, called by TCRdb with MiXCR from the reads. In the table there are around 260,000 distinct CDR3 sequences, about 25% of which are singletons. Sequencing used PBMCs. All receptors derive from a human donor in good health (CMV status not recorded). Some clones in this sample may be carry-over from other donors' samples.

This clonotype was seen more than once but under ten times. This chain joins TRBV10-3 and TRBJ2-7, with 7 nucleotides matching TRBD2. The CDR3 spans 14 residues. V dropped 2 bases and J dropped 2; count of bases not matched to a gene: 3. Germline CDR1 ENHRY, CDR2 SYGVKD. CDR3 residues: CAISEGGGPYEQYF. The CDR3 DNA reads TGTGCCATCAGTGAGGGGGGGGGACCCTACGAGCAGTACTTC.

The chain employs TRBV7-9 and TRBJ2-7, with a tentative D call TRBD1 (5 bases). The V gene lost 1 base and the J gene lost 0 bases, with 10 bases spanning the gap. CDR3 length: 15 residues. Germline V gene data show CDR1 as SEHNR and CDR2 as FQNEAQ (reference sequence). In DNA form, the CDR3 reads TGTGCCAGCAGCTTAGAACAGGTTCTCTCCTACGAGCAGTACTTC. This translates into CASSLEQVLSYEQYF.

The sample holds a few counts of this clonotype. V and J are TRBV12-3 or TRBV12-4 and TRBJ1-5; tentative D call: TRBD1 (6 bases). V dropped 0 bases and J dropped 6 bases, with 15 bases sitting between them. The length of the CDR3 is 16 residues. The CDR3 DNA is TGTGCCAGCAGTTTAGCGTTGACAGGATTAGGTCAGCCCCAGCATTTT. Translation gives CASSLALTGLGQPQHF.

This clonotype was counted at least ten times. The CDR3 DNA is TGTGCCAGCAGTGGCCCGGACAGGGGGATTAAAGAGACCCAGTACTTC. It is translated as CASSGPDRGIKETQYF. The V call is TRBV28, the J call TRBJ2-5, with TRBD1 matching over 10 bases. J lost 3 bases, V lost 5 bases, and 9 bases had no gene match. The CDR3 sequence is 16 residues long. From germline, CDR1 is MDHEN and CDR2 SYDVKM.

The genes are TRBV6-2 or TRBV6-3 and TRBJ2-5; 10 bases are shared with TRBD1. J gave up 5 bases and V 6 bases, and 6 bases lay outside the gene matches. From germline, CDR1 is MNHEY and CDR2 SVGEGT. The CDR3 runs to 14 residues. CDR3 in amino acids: CASSQDRGYETQYF. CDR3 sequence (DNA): TGTGCCAGCAGCCAGGACAGGGGGTACGAGACCCAGTACTTC.

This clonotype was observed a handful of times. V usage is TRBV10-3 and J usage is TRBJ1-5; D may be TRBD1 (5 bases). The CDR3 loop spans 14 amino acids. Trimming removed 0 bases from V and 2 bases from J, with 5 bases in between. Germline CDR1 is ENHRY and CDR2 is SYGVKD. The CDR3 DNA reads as TGTGCCATCAGTGAGTCGGGGCGCAATCAGCCCCAGCATTTT. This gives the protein CAISESGRNQPQHF.

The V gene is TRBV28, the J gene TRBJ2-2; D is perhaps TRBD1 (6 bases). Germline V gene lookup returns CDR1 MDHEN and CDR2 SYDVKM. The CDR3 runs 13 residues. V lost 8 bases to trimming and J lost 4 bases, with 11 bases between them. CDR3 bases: TGTGCCAGCCGTTGGGGGCCCACCGGGGAGCTGTTTTTT. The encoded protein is CASRWGPTGELFF.

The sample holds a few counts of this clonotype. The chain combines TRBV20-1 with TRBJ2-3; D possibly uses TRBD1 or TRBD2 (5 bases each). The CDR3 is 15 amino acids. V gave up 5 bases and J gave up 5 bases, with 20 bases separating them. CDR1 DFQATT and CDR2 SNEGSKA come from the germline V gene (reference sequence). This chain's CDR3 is CSAGAREGRGDTQYF. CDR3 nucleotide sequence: TGCAGTGCTGGGGCACGGGAAGGGAGAGGAGATACGCAGTATTTT.

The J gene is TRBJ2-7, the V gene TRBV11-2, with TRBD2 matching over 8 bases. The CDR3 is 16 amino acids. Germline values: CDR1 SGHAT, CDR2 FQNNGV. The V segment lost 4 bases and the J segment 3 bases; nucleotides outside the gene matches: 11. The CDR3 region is CASSSRPAGTSYEQYF. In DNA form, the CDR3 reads TGTGCCAGCAGCTCCCGTCCTGCCGGGACTAGCTACGAGCAGTACTTC.

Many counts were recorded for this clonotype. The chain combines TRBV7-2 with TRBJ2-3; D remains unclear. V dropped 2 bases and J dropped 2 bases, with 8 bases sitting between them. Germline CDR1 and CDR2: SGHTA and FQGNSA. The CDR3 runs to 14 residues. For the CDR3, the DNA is TGTGCCAGCAGCTTAACTGGCCTCACAGATACGCAGTATTTT. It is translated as CASSLTGLTDTQYF.

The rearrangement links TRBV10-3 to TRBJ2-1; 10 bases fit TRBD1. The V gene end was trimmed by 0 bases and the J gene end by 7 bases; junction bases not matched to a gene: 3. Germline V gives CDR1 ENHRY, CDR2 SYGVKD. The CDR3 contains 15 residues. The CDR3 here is CAISESTGGWNEQFF. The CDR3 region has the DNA TGTGCCATCAGTGAGTCGACAGGGGGCTGGAATGAGCAGTTCTTC.

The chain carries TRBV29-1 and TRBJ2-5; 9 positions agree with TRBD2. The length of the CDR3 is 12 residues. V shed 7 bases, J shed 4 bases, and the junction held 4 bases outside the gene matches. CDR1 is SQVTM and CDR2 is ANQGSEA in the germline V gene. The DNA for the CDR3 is TGCAGCGGACTAGCGGTGGGAGAGACCCAGTACTTC. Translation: CSGLAVGETQYF.

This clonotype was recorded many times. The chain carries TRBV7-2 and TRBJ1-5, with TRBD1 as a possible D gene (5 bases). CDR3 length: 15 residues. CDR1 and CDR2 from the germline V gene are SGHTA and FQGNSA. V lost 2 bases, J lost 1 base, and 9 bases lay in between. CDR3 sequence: CASSLFGGSNQPQHF. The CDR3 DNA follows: TGTGCCAGCAGCTTATTTGGGGGAAGCAATCAGCCCCAGCATTTT.

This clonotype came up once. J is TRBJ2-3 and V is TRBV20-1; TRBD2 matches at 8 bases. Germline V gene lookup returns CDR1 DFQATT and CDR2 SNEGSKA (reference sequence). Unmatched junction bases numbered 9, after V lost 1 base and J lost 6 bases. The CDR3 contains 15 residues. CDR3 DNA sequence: TGCAGTGCTAGAGTCTTCGGACTAGCAACCGATACGCAGTATTTT. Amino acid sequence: CSARVFGLATDTQYF.

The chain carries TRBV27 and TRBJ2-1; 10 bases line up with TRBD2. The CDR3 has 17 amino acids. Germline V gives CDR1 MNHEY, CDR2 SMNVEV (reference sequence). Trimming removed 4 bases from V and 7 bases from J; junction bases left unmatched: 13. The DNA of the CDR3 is TGTGCCAGCAGTTCCTATTTAGCGGGAGGAATTGGGAATGAGCAGTTCTTC. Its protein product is CASSSYLAGGIGNEQFF.